This T cell receptor beta chain was captured by sequencing in a study of OX40 agonist ivuxolimab in advanced cancers. Libraries were prepared by immunoSEQ multiplex PCR; TCRdb keeps only in-frame clonotypes and omits some of them. Among approximately 12,000 clones listed, about 78% were seen once. Per germline, CDR1 LNHDA and CDR2 SQIVND (reference sequence). This CDR3 spans 15 amino acids. V shed 5 bases and J 6 bases; nucleotides not matched to a gene: 7. This clonotype was sampled from an adult with an advanced solid tumor such as melanoma, head and neck, liver or kidney cancer. This specimen was CD4+ or CD8+ T cells sorted from blood, taken in a trial of the OX40 agonist ivuxolimab. This sequence joins TRBV19 and TRBJ2-2, with 9 bases aligning to TRBD1. The CDR3 nucleotides read TGTGCCAGTAGTCGGGGACAGGGTGTATCCGGGGAGCTGTTTTTT. Its protein product is CASSRGQGVSGELFF.